This passage covers 11 T cell receptor beta chains from one sample sequenced in a study of chemoradiotherapy in HPV16-positive cancers. This table comes from immunoSEQ multiplex PCR, and its TCRdb copy is limited to in-frame clones, with some not included. The sample lists about 16,000 clones; about three quarters were seen once. The input for sequencing was tumor tissue, taken from a patient who underwent chemoradiotherapy. These receptors were collected from a human donor with HPV-associated anogenital cancer.

The chain employs TRBV7-9 and TRBJ2-3; D might be TRBD1 (6 bases). V lost 5 bases, J lost 6 bases, and 15 bases lay in between. The CDR3 has 14 residues. The V gene's germline CDR1 is SEHNR and CDR2 FQNEAQ (reference sequence). CDR3 sequence: CASSITGWGDTQYF. The CDR3, as DNA: TGTGCCAGCAGCATCACAGGGTGGGGGGATACGCAGTATTTT.

This clone was detected only once. The rearrangement links TRBV5-1 to TRBJ2-7; D gene ambiguous. This CDR3 contains 15 residues. The ends were cut back, 2 bases at V and 1 base at J, with 13 bases in the middle. Germline V gene sequence: CDR1 SGHRS, CDR2 YFSETQ. DNA for the CDR3: TGCGCCAGCAGCTTAGCCAACATTATTTCCTACGAGCAGTACTTC. It specifies CASSLANIISYEQYF.

The gene calls are TRBV6-6 and TRBJ1-2, with 10 bases aligning to TRBD1. Germline loops: CDR1 MNHNY, CDR2 SVGAGI (reference sequence). The CDR3 runs to 12 residues. Trimming cost V 11 bases and J 8 bases; bases outside gene matches: 8. CDR3 coding DNA: TGTGCCGTCCAGGACAGGGGGACGGGCTACACCTTC. Its protein is CAVQDRGTGYTF.

Only one count was recorded for this clone. The chain couples TRBV20-1 to TRBJ2-5, with a weak D call TRBD2 (6 bases). The germline V and J ends were trimmed by 4 bases and 9 bases, with 9 bases remaining between them. The CDR3 contains 10 residues. CDR1 is DFQATT, CDR2 SNEGSKA, per germline (reference sequence). CDR3 residues: CSANGEAQYF. The DNA for the CDR3 is TGCAGTGCTAATGGGGAGGCCCAGTACTTC.

The chain is built from TRBV29-1 and TRBJ2-7; TRBD2 agrees at 11 bases. The CDR3 sequence is 14 residues long. CDR1 and CDR2 from the germline V gene are SQVTM and ANQGSEA. Trimming removed 5 bases from V and 2 bases from J; junction bases left unmatched: 5. CDR3: CSVRGTSGTYEQYF. The CDR3 DNA reads as TGCAGCGTTCGCGGGACTAGCGGCACCTACGAGCAGTACTTC.

This clone was counted a few times. The rearrangement joins TRBV5-6 to TRBJ2-2, with a weak D call TRBD1 (5 bases). The CDR3 is 13 residues long. The ends were cut back, 0 bases at V and 9 bases at J, with 9 bases in the middle. Germline V CDR1 and CDR2: SGHDT, YYEEEE. This chain's CDR3 is CASSLVGAWELFF. The CDR3 DNA reads as TGTGCCAGCAGCTTGGTAGGGGCCTGGGAGCTGTTTTTT.

The V and J genes are TRBV10-3 and TRBJ2-7; D is uncertain. The CDR3 consists of 13 residues. Germline V gene lookup returns CDR1 ENHRY and CDR2 SYGVKD. V was pared by 2 bases and J by 7 bases, with 12 bases between. CDR3 in DNA: TGTGCCATCAGTGAGCTGGGCGACGGGGAGCAGTACTTC. Amino acids: CAISELGDGEQYF.

The chain has TRBV5-1 and TRBJ1-3; 9 bases agree with TRBD1. Germline trimming cut 4 bases from V and 3 bases from J; bases unmatched to any gene: 11. The CDR3 is 17 amino acids. Germline V gives CDR1 SGHRS, CDR2 YFSETQ. CDR3 sequence (DNA): TGCGCCAGCAGCCCTATCCCCACAGGGGGCAATGGAAACACCATATATTTT. Protein sequence: CASSPIPTGGNGNTIYF.

This clone was seen a few times. The chain links TRBV7-2 to TRBJ1-5; D remains ambiguous. The CDR3 contains 14 residues. Trimming took off 5 bases at V and 0 bases at J, with 8 bases between the two ends. Germline V gene lookup returns CDR1 SGHTA and CDR2 FQGNSA. CDR3 protein: CASSKRNSNQPQHF. In DNA form, the CDR3 reads TGTGCCAGCAGCAAAAGAAATAGCAATCAGCCCCAGCATTTT.

This clone came up once. The chain combines TRBV10-3 with TRBJ1-1; D uncertain. This CDR3 is 17 amino acids long. CDR1 and CDR2 from the germline V gene are ENHRY and SYGVKD. The V end was cut by 0 bases, the J end by 4 bases, with 18 bases between. This chain's CDR3 is CAISESNLGGSITEAFF. The CDR3 bases are TGTGCCATCAGTGAGTCCAATTTAGGTGGATCGATCACTGAAGCTTTCTTT.

The chain uses TRBV5-8 and TRBJ2-1; 14 bases agree with TRBD2. J lost 6 bases, V lost 3 bases, and 8 bases had no gene match. The germline V gene encodes CDR1 SGHTS and CDR2 YDEGEE. The CDR3 spans 17 residues. CDR3 nucleotide sequence: TGTGCCAGCAGCTCTGAGGGACTAGCGGGAGTGGGCAATGAGCAGTTCTTC. Its protein is CASSSEGLAGVGNEQFF. The whole variable domain, filled in from reference TRBV5-8 and TRBJ2-1, reads EAGVTQSPTHLIKTRGQQATLRCSPISGHTSVYWYQQALGLGLQFLLWYDEGEERNRGNFPPRFSGRQFPNYSSELNVNALELEDSALYLCASSSEGLAGVGNEQFFGPGTRLTVL.